Described below is a single TCR beta chain sequence and its context. Antigen: not known. This entry is derived from a study of somatic mutations in cytotoxic T cells in rheumatoid arthritis. General study results and limits: For about an eighth of the roughly 60 patients, a single CD8+ clone accounted for more than 20% of CD8+ cells.

Isolation of CD4+ and CD8+ cells used positive magnetic bead selection, with purity checked by flow cytometry. Trimming took 4 bases from V and 2 from J; bases not matched to a gene: 4. CDR3 length: 14 residues. Germline values: CDR1 MNHEY, CDR2 SMNVEV (reference sequence). Produced via immunoSEQ multiplex PCR; TCRdb's table is partial and in-frame only. The table includes approximately 20,000 clones, over 75% detected once. This chain links TRBV27 with TRBJ1-1, with 7 bases that match TRBD1. The specimen was CD8+ T cells sorted from blood. The receptor comes from a woman in her 50s in good health. The chain's CDR3 is CASSWGTENTEAFF. CDR3 nucleotides: TGTGCCAGCAGTTGGGGGACAGAAAACACTGAAGCTTTCTTT.